This TCR beta chain comes out of a study of cytomegalovirus exposure and HLA in healthy donors. Samples came from healthy bone marrow donors. PCR primers comprised 60 Vbeta and 13 Jbeta primers. Assay: immunoSEQ multiplex PCR; the TCRdb copy retains only in-frame clones and omits some. The sample records 90,000 to 150,000 clones, over 75% being singletons. This CDR3 spans 19 amino acids. J gave up 1 base and V 0 bases, and 11 bases lay outside the gene matches. Germline loops: CDR1 SGHRS, CDR2 YFSETQ. Overall study results and limits: A classifier reportedly called cytomegalovirus status with high sensitivity and specificity.

This clone was counted a single time. Its target is unknown. This receptor was identified in a human donor in good health. The material sequenced was PBMCs. This chain uses TRBV5-1 with TRBJ2-7; 12 nucleotides match TRBD2. DNA for the CDR3: TGCGCCAGCAGCTTGGAAGGGCTAGCGGGAGGGCTTAGGTCCTACGAGCAGTACTTC. This codes for CASSLEGLAGGLRSYEQYF.